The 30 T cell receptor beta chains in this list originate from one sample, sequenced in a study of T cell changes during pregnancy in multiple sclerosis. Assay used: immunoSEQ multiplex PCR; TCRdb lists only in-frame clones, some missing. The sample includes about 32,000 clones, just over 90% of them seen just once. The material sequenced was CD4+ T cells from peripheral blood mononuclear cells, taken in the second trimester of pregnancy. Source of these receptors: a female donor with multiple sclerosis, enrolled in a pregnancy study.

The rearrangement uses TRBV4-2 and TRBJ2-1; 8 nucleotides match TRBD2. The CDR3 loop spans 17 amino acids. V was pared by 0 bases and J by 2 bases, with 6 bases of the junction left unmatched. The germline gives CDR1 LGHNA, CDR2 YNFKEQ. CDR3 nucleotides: TGTGCCAGCAGCCAAGAATCGGGAGGGAACCCCTACAATGAGCAGTTCTTC. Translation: CASSQESGGNPYNEQFF.

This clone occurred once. CDR3 amino acids: CASSPEGGYGYTF. In nucleotides, the CDR3 is TGTGCCAGCTCACCGGAAGGGGGCTATGGCTACACCTTC. V gene TRBV18 combines with J gene TRBJ1-2, with TRBD1 as a possible D gene (6 bases). This CDR3 has 13 amino acids. Germline loops: CDR1 KGHSH, CDR2 LQKENI. Deletions cut 3 bases from V and 4 bases from J, with 9 bases between.

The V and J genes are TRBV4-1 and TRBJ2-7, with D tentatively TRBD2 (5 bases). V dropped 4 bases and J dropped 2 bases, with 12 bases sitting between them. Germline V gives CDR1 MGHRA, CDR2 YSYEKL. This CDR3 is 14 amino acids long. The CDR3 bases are TGCGCCAGCAGCCTTTCGCGGGCCGCCTACGAGCAGTACTTC. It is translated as CASSLSRAAYEQYF.

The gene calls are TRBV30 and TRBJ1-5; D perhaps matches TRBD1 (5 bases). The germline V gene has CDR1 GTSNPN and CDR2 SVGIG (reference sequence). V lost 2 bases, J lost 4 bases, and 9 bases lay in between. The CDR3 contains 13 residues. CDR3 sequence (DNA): TGTGCCTGGAGTCCGAGACAGAATCAGCCCCAGCATTTT. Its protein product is CAWSPRQNQPQHF.

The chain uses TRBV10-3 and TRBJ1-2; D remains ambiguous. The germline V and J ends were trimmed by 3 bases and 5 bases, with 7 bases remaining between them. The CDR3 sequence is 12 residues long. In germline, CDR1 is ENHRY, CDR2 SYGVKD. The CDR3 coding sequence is TGTGCCATCAGTGAAGGGAGTTATGGCTACACCTTC. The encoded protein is CAISEGSYGYTF.

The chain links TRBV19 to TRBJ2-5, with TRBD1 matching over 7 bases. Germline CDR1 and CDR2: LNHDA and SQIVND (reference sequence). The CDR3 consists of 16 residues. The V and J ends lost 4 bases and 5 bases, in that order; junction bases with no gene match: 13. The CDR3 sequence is CASSKKGARSGETQYF. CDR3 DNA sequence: TGTGCCAGTAGTAAAAAGGGGGCGCGGTCCGGGGAGACCCAGTACTTC.

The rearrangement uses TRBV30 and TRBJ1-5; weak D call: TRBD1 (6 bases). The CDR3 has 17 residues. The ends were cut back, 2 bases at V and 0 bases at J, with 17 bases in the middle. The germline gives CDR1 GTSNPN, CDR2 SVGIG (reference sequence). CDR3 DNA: TGTGCCTGGAGTTCCCTGAGGGGGAGGGGTAGCAATCAGCCCCAGCATTTT. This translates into CAWSSLRGRGSNQPQHF.

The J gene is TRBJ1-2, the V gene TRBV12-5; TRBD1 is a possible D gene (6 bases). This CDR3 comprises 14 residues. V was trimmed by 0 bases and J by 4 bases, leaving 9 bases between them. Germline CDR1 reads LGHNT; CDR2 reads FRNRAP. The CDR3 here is CASGLVGGGYGYTF. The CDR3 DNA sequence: TGTGCTAGTGGTTTGGTAGGGGGGGGCTATGGCTACACCTTC.

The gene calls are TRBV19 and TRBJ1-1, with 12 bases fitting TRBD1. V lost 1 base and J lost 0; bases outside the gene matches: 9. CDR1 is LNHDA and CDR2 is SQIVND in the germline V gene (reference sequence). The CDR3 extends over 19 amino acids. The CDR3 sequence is CASSIAEGQGASMNTEAFF. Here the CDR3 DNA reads TGTGCCAGTAGTATAGCGGAGGGACAGGGGGCTTCCATGAACACTGAAGCTTTCTTT. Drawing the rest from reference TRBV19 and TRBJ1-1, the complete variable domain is DGGITQSPKYLFRKEGQNVTLSCEQNLNHDAMYWYRQDPGQGLRLIYYSQIVNDFQKGDIAEGYSVSREKKESFPLTVTSAQKNPTAFYLCASSIAEGQGASMNTEAFFGQGTRLTVV.

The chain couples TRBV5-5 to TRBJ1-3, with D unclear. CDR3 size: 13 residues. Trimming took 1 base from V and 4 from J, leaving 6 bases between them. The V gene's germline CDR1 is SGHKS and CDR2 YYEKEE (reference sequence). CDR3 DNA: TGTGCCAGCAGCTTGAGGGAGGGAAACACCATATATTTT. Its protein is CASSLREGNTIYF.

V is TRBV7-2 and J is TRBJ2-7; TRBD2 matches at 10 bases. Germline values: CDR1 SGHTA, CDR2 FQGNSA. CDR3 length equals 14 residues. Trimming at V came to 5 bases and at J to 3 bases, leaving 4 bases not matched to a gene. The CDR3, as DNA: TGTGCCAGCAGCCCGGGACTAGCGCTCTACGAGCAGTACTTC. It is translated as CASSPGLALYEQYF.

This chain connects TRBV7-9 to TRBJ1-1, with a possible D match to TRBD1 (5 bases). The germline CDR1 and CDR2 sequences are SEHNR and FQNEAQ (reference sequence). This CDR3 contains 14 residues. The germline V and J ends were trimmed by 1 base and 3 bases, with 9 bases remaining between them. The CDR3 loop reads CASSLVAGHTEAFF. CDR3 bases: TGTGCCAGCAGCTTAGTGGCAGGGCACACTGAAGCTTTCTTT.

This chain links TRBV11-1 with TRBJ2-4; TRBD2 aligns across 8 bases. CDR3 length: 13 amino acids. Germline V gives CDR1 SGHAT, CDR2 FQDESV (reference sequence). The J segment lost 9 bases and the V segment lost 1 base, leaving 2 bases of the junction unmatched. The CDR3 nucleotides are TGTGCCAGCAGCTTAGAACTAGCGGCCATTCAGTACTTC. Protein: CASSLELAAIQYF.

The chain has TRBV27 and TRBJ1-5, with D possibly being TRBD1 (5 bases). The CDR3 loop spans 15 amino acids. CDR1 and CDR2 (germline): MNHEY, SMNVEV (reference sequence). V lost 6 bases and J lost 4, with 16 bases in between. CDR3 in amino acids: CASSSFRVGNQPQHF. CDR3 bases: TGTGCCAGCAGCTCCTTCAGGGTGGGGAATCAGCCCCAGCATTTT.

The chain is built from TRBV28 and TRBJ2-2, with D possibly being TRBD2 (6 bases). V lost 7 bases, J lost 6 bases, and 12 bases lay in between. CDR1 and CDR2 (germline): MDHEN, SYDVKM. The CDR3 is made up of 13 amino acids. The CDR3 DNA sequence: TGTGCCAGCAAACTCGCGGGGCCCGGGGAGCTGTTTTTT. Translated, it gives CASKLAGPGELFF.

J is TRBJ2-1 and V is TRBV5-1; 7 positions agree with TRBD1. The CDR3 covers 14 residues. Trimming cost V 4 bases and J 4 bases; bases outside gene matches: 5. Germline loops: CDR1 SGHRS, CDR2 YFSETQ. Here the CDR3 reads CASSKGQDYNEQFF. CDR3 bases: TGCGCCAGCAGCAAAGGACAGGATTACAATGAGCAGTTCTTC.

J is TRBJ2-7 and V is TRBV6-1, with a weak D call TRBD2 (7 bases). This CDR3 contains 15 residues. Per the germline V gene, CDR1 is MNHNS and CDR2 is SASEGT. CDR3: CAGRGGGTLRGRQYF. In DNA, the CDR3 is TGTGCGGGCCGAGGGGGAGGGACCCTTCGTGGGCGGCAGTACTTC.

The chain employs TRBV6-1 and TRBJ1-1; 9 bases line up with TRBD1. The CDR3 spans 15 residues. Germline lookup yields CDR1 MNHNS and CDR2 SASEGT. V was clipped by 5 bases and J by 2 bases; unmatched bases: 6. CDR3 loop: CASSPRDRVNTEAFF. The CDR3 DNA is TGTGCCAGCAGTCCCCGGGACAGGGTAAACACTGAAGCTTTCTTT.

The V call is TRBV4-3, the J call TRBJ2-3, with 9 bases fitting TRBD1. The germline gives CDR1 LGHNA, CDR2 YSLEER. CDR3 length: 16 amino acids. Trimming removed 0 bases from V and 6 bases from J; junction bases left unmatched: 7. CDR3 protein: CASSQEGTGTWDTQYF. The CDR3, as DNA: TGCGCCAGCAGCCAAGAAGGGACAGGGACATGGGATACGCAGTATTTT.

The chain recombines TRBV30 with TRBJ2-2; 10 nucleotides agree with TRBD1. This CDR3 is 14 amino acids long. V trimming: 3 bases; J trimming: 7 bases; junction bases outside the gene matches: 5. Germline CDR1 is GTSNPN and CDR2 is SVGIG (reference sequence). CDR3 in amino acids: CAWRGQGGIGELFF. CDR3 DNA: TGTGCCTGGAGAGGACAGGGGGGTATCGGGGAGCTGTTTTTT.

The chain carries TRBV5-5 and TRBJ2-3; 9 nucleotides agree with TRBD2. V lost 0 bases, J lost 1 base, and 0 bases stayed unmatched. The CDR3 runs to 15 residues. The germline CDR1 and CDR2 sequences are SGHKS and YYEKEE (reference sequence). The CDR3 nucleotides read TGTGCCAGCAGCTTGGGGACTAGCGGCACAGATACGCAGTATTTT. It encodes CASSLGTSGTDTQYF.

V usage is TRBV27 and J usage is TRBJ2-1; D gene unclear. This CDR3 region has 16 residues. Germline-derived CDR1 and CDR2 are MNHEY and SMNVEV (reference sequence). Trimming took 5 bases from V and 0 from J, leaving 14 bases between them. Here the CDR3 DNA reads TGTGCCAGCAGTCCCGGTCCCCTTTTCTCCTACAATGAGCAGTTCTTC. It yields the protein CASSPGPLFSYNEQFF.

The CDR3 is CASSEEGAGVETQYF. The CDR3 DNA is TGTGCCAGCAGTGAAGAAGGGGCAGGGGTGGAGACCCAGTACTTC. This chain joins TRBV2 and TRBJ2-5, with D possibly being TRBD1 (6 bases). Trimming took 1 base from V and 5 from J, leaving 14 bases between them. CDR1 and CDR2 from the germline V gene are SNHLY and FYNNEI. The CDR3 is made up of 15 amino acids.

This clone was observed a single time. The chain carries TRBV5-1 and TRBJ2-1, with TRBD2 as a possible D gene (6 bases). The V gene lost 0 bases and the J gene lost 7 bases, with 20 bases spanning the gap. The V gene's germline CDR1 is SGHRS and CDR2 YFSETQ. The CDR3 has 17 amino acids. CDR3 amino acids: CASSLGFRSGGINEQFF. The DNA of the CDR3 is TGCGCCAGCAGCTTGGGATTTAGGAGCGGCGGGATTAATGAGCAGTTCTTC.

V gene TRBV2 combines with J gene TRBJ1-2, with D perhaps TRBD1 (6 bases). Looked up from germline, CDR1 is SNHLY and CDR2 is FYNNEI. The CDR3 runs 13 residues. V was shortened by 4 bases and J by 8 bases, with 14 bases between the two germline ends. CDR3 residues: CASSGREGEGYTF. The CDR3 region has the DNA TGTGCCAGCAGTGGCCGGGAGGGGGAGGGCTACACCTTC.

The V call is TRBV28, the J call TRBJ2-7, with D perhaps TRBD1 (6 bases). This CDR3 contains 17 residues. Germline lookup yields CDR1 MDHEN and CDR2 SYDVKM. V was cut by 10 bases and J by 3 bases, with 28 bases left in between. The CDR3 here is CATYGPPTGTPGYEQYF. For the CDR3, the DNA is TGTGCCACCTATGGGCCTCCAACAGGGACACCAGGCTACGAGCAGTACTTC. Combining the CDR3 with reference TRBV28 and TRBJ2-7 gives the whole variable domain DVKVTQSSRYLVKRTGEKVFLECVQDMDHENMFWYRQDPGLGLRLIYFSYDVKMKEKGDIPEGYSVSREKKERFSLILESASTNQTSMYLCATYGPPTGTPGYEQYFGPGTRLTVT.

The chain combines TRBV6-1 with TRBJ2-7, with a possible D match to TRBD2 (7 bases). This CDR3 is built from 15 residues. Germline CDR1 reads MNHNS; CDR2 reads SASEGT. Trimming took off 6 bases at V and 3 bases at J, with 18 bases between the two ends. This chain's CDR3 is CASSRGGGGSYEQYF. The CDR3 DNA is TGTGCCAGCAGCCGGGGTGGGGGGGGCAGCTACGAGCAGTACTTC.

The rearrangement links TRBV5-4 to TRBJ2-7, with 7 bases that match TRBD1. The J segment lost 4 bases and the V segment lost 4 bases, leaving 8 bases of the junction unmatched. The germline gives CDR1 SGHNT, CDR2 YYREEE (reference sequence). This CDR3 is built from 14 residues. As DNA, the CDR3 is TGTGCCAGCAGCAACCGGGACAGCCGATACGAGCAGTACTTC. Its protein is CASSNRDSRYEQYF.

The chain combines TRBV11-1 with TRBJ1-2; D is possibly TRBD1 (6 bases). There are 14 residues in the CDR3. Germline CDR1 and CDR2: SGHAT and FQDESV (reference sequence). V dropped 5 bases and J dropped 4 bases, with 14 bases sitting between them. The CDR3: CASSPAGVGYGYTF. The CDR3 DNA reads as TGTGCCAGCAGCCCCGCAGGGGTTGGCTATGGCTACACCTTC.

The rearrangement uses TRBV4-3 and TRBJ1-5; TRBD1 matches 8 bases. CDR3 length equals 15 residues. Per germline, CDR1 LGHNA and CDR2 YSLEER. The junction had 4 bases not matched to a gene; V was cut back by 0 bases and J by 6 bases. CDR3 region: CASSQETGVSQPQHF. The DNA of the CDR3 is TGCGCCAGCAGCCAAGAGACAGGGGTCAGTCAGCCCCAGCATTTT.